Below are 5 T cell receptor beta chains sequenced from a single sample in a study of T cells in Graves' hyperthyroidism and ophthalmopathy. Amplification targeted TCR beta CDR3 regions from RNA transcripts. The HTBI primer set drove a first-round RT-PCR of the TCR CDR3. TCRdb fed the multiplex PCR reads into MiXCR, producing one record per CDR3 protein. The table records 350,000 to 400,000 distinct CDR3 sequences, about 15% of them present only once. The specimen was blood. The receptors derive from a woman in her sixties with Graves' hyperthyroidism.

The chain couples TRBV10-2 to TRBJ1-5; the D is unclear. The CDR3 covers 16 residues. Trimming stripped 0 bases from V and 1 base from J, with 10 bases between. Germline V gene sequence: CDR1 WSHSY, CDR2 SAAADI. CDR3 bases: TGCGCCAGCAGTGAGTCGACCAGAATAAGCAATCAGCCCCAGCATTTT. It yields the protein CASSESTRISNQPQHF.

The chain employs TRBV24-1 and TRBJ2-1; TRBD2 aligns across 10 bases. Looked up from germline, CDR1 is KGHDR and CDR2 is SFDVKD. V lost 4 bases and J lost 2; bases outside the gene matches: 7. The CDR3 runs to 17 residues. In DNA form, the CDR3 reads TGTGCCACCAGTGAAAGCGGGAGGGCCTCTCCCTACAATGAGCAGTTCTTC. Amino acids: CATSESGRASPYNEQFF.

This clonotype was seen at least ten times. CDR3: CASGRTGRSETQYF. CDR3 nucleotide sequence: TGTGCCAGCGGAAGGACAGGGCGATCGGAGACCCAGTACTTC. This chain uses TRBV2 with TRBJ2-5; 8 bases agree with TRBD1. Germline V CDR1 and CDR2: SNHLY, FYNNEI. With V trimmed by 8 bases and J by 5 bases, 10 bases remained unmatched. The CDR3 extends over 14 amino acids.

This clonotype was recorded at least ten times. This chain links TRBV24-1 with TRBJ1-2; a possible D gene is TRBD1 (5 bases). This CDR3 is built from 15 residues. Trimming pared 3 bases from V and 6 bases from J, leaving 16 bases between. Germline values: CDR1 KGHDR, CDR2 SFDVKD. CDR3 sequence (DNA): TGTGCCACCAGTGATAGCTCGCGGGGGGTCAATGGCTACACCTTC. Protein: CATSDSSRGVNGYTF.

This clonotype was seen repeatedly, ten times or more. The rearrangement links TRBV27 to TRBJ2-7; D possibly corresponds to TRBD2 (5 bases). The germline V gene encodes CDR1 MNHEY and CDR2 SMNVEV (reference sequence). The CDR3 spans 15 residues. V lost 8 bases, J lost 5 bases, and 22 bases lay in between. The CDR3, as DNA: TGTGCCAGCTCCCCCGGGTTGAGGGTGGGTCACGAGCAGTACTTC. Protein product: CASSPGLRVGHEQYF.